These 17 T cell receptor beta chains were sequenced from one sample in a study of cytomegalovirus exposure and HLA in healthy donors. TCRdb's table, derived via immunoSEQ multiplex PCR, lists solely in-frame clones and lacks some. The sample has more than 110,000 clones, 84% seen once. The sequencing sample was made of PBMCs. These receptors were taken from a woman aged 25 to 39 in good health and CMV-seronegative.

The rearrangement joins TRBV6-1 to TRBJ1-1; 7 bases line up with TRBD1. The J segment lost 4 bases and the V segment lost 3 bases, leaving 8 bases of the junction unmatched. CDR3 size: 15 residues. Germline CDR1 and CDR2: MNHNS and SASEGT. CDR3 coding DNA: TGTGCCAGCAGTGATATATACAGGGGCAGCACTGAAGCTTTCTTT. This sequence encodes CASSDIYRGSTEAFF.

This clone was observed a handful of times. The chain combines TRBV7-8 with TRBJ1-6; 10 positions agree with TRBD1. V trimming: 5 bases; J trimming: 7 bases; junction bases outside the gene matches: 11. The CDR3 is 17 amino acids. Looked up from germline, CDR1 is SGHVS and CDR2 is FQNEAQ. The CDR3 is CASSPRGGQGQNSPLHF. The CDR3 DNA sequence: TGTGCCAGCAGCCCGAGAGGGGGACAGGGGCAAAATTCACCCCTCCACTTT.

The chain couples TRBV5-1 to TRBJ2-5; TRBD2 matches 9 bases. Germline V CDR1 and CDR2: SGHRS, YFSETQ. The CDR3 spans 16 residues. Trimming cost V 2 bases and J 5 bases; bases outside gene matches: 10. CDR3 loop: CASSLVSGGGYETQYF. The CDR3 coding sequence is TGCGCCAGCAGCTTAGTTAGCGGGGGAGGGTACGAGACCCAGTACTTC.

J is TRBJ2-3 and V is TRBV5-4, with 9 bases that match TRBD1. This CDR3 comprises 14 residues. V shed 5 bases and J 4 bases; nucleotides not matched to a gene: 5. From germline, CDR1 is SGHNT and CDR2 YYREEE (reference sequence). CDR3 in DNA: TGTGCCAGCAGTCCGGGGACAGGGTCAGATACGCAGTATTTT. Its protein is CASSPGTGSDTQYF.

This chain uses TRBV28 with TRBJ1-2; weak D call: TRBD1 (6 bases). The CDR3 has 13 residues. Germline V gives CDR1 MDHEN, CDR2 SYDVKM. The CDR3, as DNA: TGTGCGACTCTAGGACAGCTAAGGTCTGGCTACACCTTC. This codes for CATLGQLRSGYTF.

CDR3 nucleotides: TGTGCCAGCAGCTTGGGACTGGGGAGGAGCTACACCTTC. It encodes CASSLGLGRSYTF. The chain is built from TRBV5-6 and TRBJ1-2; D is unclear. CDR1 and CDR2 from the germline V gene are SGHDT and YYEEEE. Trimming cost V 0 bases and J 9 bases, with 12 bases left between them. The CDR3 consists of 13 residues.

This clone was seen a handful of times. The CDR3, as DNA: TGTGCCAGCAGTTTAGGGCAGGGCCAGAATTCACCCCTCCACTTT. Translated, it gives CASSLGQGQNSPLHF. The chain employs TRBV27 and TRBJ1-6, with a possible D match to TRBD1 (5 bases). The germline V gene has CDR1 MNHEY and CDR2 SMNVEV (reference sequence). Trimming took off 2 bases at V and 7 bases at J, with 12 bases between the two ends. CDR3 length: 15 amino acids.

V and J are TRBV5-1 and TRBJ2-3; weak D call: TRBD2 (6 bases). CDR3 size: 12 residues. Germline lookup yields CDR1 SGHRS and CDR2 YFSETQ. With 3 bases removed from V and 8 bases from J, the gap between germline ends came to 10 bases. As DNA, the CDR3 is TGCGCCAGCAGCTGGGGGGACTCTACGCAGTATTTT. Translation gives CASSWGDSTQYF.

The chain combines TRBV2 with TRBJ2-5; D possibly corresponds to TRBD1 (6 bases). Germline V gives CDR1 SNHLY, CDR2 FYNNEI. The CDR3 spans 15 residues. Trimming took 6 bases from V and 2 from J, leaving 16 bases between them. The DNA of the CDR3 is TGTGCCAGCAGCCTACAGACAGGCCCTCAAGAGACCCAGTACTTC. Amino acids: CASSLQTGPQETQYF.

The rearrangement links TRBV4-2 to TRBJ2-5; 9 positions match TRBD2. The CDR3 sequence is 18 residues long. CDR1 is LGHNA, CDR2 YNFKEQ, per germline. V was clipped by 1 base and J by 4 bases; unmatched bases: 13. CDR3 loop: CASSQVPAGGISGETQYF. CDR3 nucleotide sequence: TGTGCCAGCAGCCAAGTTCCAGCGGGGGGAATATCGGGAGAGACCCAGTACTTC.

The DNA for the CDR3 is TGTGCCAGCAGTGAGGGGGGAATGGGAAGGGGCTACACCTTC. Protein: CASSEGGMGRGYTF. The V gene is TRBV2, the J gene TRBJ1-2; a weak D match, TRBD1 (5 bases). Trimming took 3 bases from V and 8 from J, leaving 16 bases between them. This CDR3 region has 14 residues. The V gene's germline CDR1 is SNHLY and CDR2 FYNNEI. The full variable domain, its missing parts supplied by reference TRBV2 and TRBJ1-2, is EPEVTQTPSHQVTQMGQEVILRCVPISNHLYFYWYRQILGQKVEFLVSFYNNEISEKSEIFDDQFSVERPDGSNFTLKIRSTKLEDSAMYFCASSEGGMGRGYTFGSGTRLTVV.

The chain uses TRBV7-6 and TRBJ2-5; D unresolved. Germline V lookup: CDR1 SGHVS, CDR2 FNYEAQ. This CDR3 has 14 residues. The V end was cut by 0 bases, the J end by 3 bases, with 8 bases between. CDR3 in DNA: TGTGCCAGCAGCTTAGCGCCAGAAGAAGAGACCCAGTACTTC. It specifies CASSLAPEEETQYF.

This clone has more than one count but fewer than ten. The V call is TRBV2, the J call TRBJ2-3; 7 bases are shared with TRBD2. V dropped 2 bases and J dropped 6; count of bases not matched to a gene: 5. The CDR3 has 14 residues. The germline CDR1 and CDR2 sequences are SNHLY and FYNNEI. This chain's CDR3 is CASSEFQRGDTQYF. The CDR3 DNA follows: TGTGCCAGCAGTGAATTCCAGCGGGGTGATACGCAGTATTTT.

This chain connects TRBV4-3 to TRBJ2-1; TRBD2 matches at 9 bases. The CDR3 is 16 residues long. CDR1 is LGHNA, CDR2 YSLEER, per germline. The J segment lost 8 bases and the V segment lost 0 bases, leaving 8 bases of the junction unmatched. CDR3 DNA: TGCGCCAGCAGCCAAGATCCCCCTAGCGGGGTAGATGAGCAGTTCTTC. Its protein product is CASSQDPPSGVDEQFF.

Only one count was recorded for this clone. The V and J genes are TRBV5-1 and TRBJ2-7; the match to TRBD1 covers 8 bases. The junction had 9 bases not matched to a gene; V was cut back by 3 bases and J by 4 bases. CDR3 length: 15 amino acids. Germline values: CDR1 SGHRS, CDR2 YFSETQ. CDR3 DNA: TGCGCCAGCAGCTCCGGACAGGGTGGCAATTACGAGCAGTACTTC. Amino acid sequence: CASSSGQGGNYEQYF. Complete variable domain (other parts from reference TRBV5-1 and TRBJ2-7): KAGVTQTPRYLIKTRGQQVTLSCSPISGHRSVSWYQQTPGQGLQFLFEYFSETQRNKGNFPGRFSGRQFSNSRSEMNVSTLELGDSALYLCASSSGQGGNYEQYFGPGTRLTVT.

The rearrangement joins TRBV6-6 to TRBJ2-3; TRBD1 is a possible D gene (6 bases). This CDR3 is built from 16 residues. The germline gives CDR1 MNHNY, CDR2 SVGAGI (reference sequence). The V and J ends lost 2 bases and 2 bases respectively, with 14 bases between them. Here the CDR3 DNA reads TGTGCCAGCAGTTACGCAGGGGCTAGAAACACAGATACGCAGTATTTT. It codes for CASSYAGARNTDTQYF.

The V gene is TRBV4-1, the J gene TRBJ1-1; 9 positions match TRBD1. CDR1 and CDR2 (germline): MGHRA, YSYEKL. The CDR3 totals 14 residues. V was pared by 0 bases and J by 5 bases, with 1 base of the junction left unmatched. The CDR3 protein is CASSQEQGATEAFF. As DNA, the CDR3 is TGCGCCAGCAGCCAAGAACAGGGGGCAACTGAAGCTTTCTTT.